These 23 T cell receptor beta chains were all obtained from the same sample, sequenced in a study of T-cell reconstitution after alpha-beta-depleted transplantation in children. Unique molecular identifiers were built into the TCRbeta library. TCRdb used MiXCR to reprocess the PCR reads, holding one entry per CDR3 protein. The top ten clones hold just under 5% of a sample with hundreds of thousands of distinct CDR3 sequences, 15% to 20% of them seen once. Source: PBMCs, mostly from graft donor cells, taken 360 days after TCRalphabeta/CD19-depleted stem cell transplant. All receptors derive from a male patient between 5 and 17 years old who had a stem cell transplant for acute lymphoblastic leukemia, so the T cells may come from the graft donor.

This clonotype was observed a handful of times. The chain uses TRBV7-3 and TRBJ2-6; tentative D call: TRBD2 (6 bases). With 2 bases removed from V and 2 bases from J, the gap between germline ends came to 10 bases. Germline loops: CDR1 SGHTA, CDR2 FQGTGA. This CDR3 contains 16 residues. CDR3 region: CASSLHGSTGANVLTF. The CDR3 DNA reads TGTGCCAGCAGCTTACACGGGAGTACTGGGGCCAACGTCCTGACTTTC.

V is TRBV5-1 and J is TRBJ2-7; D could derive from TRBD1 or TRBD2 (5 bases each). The V and J ends lost 0 bases and 11 bases respectively, with 15 bases between them. The CDR3 totals 13 residues. In germline, CDR1 is SGHRS, CDR2 YFSETQ. In DNA, the CDR3 is TGCGCCAGCAGCTTGGCATTTAGGGGAGAGGAGTACTTC. As protein: CASSLAFRGEEYF.

In this sample, this clonotype turned up a few times. The V call is TRBV7-9, the J call TRBJ2-7; D is possibly TRBD1 (5 bases). This CDR3 comprises 12 residues. Germline V gene lookup returns CDR1 SEHNR and CDR2 FQNEAQ (reference sequence). V was shortened by 6 bases and J by 5 bases, with 11 bases between the two germline ends. This chain's CDR3 is CASRNKGNEQYF. CDR3 nucleotide sequence: TGTGCCAGCAGGAATAAGGGGAACGAGCAGTACTTC.

V is TRBV27 and J is TRBJ1-2, with TRBD1 as a possible D gene (5 bases). Germline values: CDR1 MNHEY, CDR2 SMNVEV (reference sequence). Trimming left V 4 bases short and J 8 bases short, with 17 bases between. The CDR3 has 14 residues. Written as DNA, the CDR3 is TGTGCCAGCAGTTCGGACAAAACGGCGTGGGGCTACACCTTC. It specifies CASSSDKTAWGYTF.

This clonotype came up a few times. The V and J genes are TRBV12-3 or TRBV12-4 and TRBJ1-2; possible D gene TRBD1, 6 bases. Trimming stripped 6 bases from V and 7 bases from J, with 12 bases between. CDR3 size: 12 residues. The DNA for the CDR3 is TGTGCCAGCAGGGCGGGACACGGTGGCTACACCTTC. It is translated as CASRAGHGGYTF.

Many counts were recorded for this clonotype. The chain links TRBV25-1 to TRBJ2-5; D unresolved. The V gene's germline CDR1 is MGHDK and CDR2 SYGVNS. CDR3 size: 14 residues. Trimming removed 1 base at V and 4 bases at J, with 10 bases between. The CDR3 is CASSESRTVETQYF. Written as DNA, the CDR3 is TGTGCCAGCAGTGAATCGAGGACCGTAGAGACCCAGTACTTC.

CDR3: CASSGLAGGHSYNEQFF. The CDR3 coding sequence is TGTGCCAGCAGTGGACTAGCGGGAGGCCACTCCTACAATGAGCAGTTCTTC. V and J are TRBV25-1 and TRBJ2-1; 13 nucleotides agree with TRBD2. Per the germline V gene, CDR1 is MGHDK and CDR2 is SYGVNS. The CDR3 sequence is 17 residues long. V was pared by 4 bases and J by 0 bases, with 3 bases of the junction left unmatched.

V is TRBV29-1 and J is TRBJ1-2, with 7 bases that match TRBD1. Germline V gives CDR1 SQVTM, CDR2 ANQGSEA. This CDR3 has 14 amino acids. The V segment lost 4 bases and the J segment 1 base; nucleotides outside the gene matches: 6. The CDR3 DNA reads as TGCAGCGTTGTATGGGACAGCCGTAACTATGGCTACACCTTC. Translated: CSVVWDSRNYGYTF.

Only one count was recorded for this clonotype. The chain recombines TRBV12-3 or TRBV12-4 with TRBJ2-1, with 8 bases matching TRBD2. The CDR3 totals 17 residues. V gave up 5 bases and J gave up 10 bases; unmatched junction bases: 19. For the CDR3, the DNA is TGTGCCAGCAGTAACCCTGGGGTAGCGGGGCCCAAGAGGGAGCAGTTCTTC. This encodes CASSNPGVAGPKREQFF.

This sequence joins TRBV18 and TRBJ2-5; a weak D match, TRBD2 (6 bases). This CDR3 is built from 14 residues. Germline CDR1 and CDR2: KGHSH and LQKENI. The V and J ends lost 6 bases and 3 bases respectively, with 14 bases between them. DNA for the CDR3: TGTGCCAGCTCCGGAGCGGGCGGAAAAGAGACCCAGTACTTC. It specifies CASSGAGGKETQYF.

This clonotype was counted many times. The V call is TRBV25-1, the J call TRBJ2-7; D is perhaps TRBD2 (6 bases). CDR1 MGHDK and CDR2 SYGVNS come from the germline V gene. Trimming left V 5 bases short and J 5 bases short, with 16 bases between. The CDR3 runs to 14 residues. Written as DNA, the CDR3 is TGTGCCAGCAGTCCCTCCGGAGGGGTCCACGAGCAGTACTTC. It encodes CASSPSGGVHEQYF.

The genes are TRBV29-1 and TRBJ2-1; TRBD1 aligns across 8 bases. The CDR3 is made up of 10 amino acids. V trimming: 7 bases; J trimming: 10 bases; junction bases outside the gene matches: 3. Germline V gene data show CDR1 as SQVTM and CDR2 as ANQGSEA. The CDR3 region has the DNA TGCAGCGCCAGGACAGGGGAGCAGTTCTTC. Amino acids: CSARTGEQFF.

The chain is built from TRBV24-1 and TRBJ2-5; 11 bases map to TRBD2. After removal of 6 bases from V and 4 bases from J, the junction contained 6 bases not matched to a gene. The CDR3 has 15 residues. CDR1 KGHDR and CDR2 SFDVKD come from the germline V gene. CDR3 loop: CATSSSGRATETQYF. CDR3 bases: TGTGCCACCAGTAGTAGCGGGAGGGCCACAGAGACCCAGTACTTC.

The chain combines TRBV24-1 with TRBJ2-2, with 9 bases that match TRBD1. This CDR3 region has 14 residues. Germline V lookup: CDR1 KGHDR, CDR2 SFDVKD. J lost 6 bases, V lost 5 bases, and 3 bases had no gene match. The CDR3 region is CATSGNRGPGELFF. The CDR3 DNA sequence: TGTGCCACCAGTGGTAACAGGGGGCCCGGGGAGCTGTTTTTT.

This clonotype was counted a few times. The chain recombines TRBV29-1 with TRBJ2-5, with 11 positions matching TRBD1. Looked up from germline, CDR1 is SQVTM and CDR2 is ANQGSEA. This CDR3 is 17 amino acids long. V shed 0 bases and J 4 bases; nucleotides not matched to a gene: 10. Here the CDR3 DNA reads TGCAGCGTTGAAGATACAGGACAGGGGGCGACCGTAGAGACCCAGTACTTC. Protein: CSVEDTGQGATVETQYF.

This clonotype came up many times. The J gene is TRBJ2-7, the V gene TRBV12-3 or TRBV12-4; D tentatively fits TRBD1 or TRBD2 (5 bases each). There are 16 residues in the CDR3. Trimming cost V 6 bases and J 4 bases, with 22 bases left between them. CDR3 sequence reads: CASSQTVGPFIYEQYF. For the CDR3, the DNA is TGTGCCAGCAGCCAGACCGTGGGACCGTTTATTTACGAGCAGTACTTC.

This chain joins TRBV29-1 and TRBJ2-7, with D unclear. CDR1 and CDR2 (germline): SQVTM, ANQGSEA. This CDR3 contains 12 residues. The V end was cut by 7 bases, the J end by 3 bases, with 13 bases between. The CDR3 nucleotides read TGCAGCGCTGGACCGTGGAGCTACGAGCAGTACTTC. Translating gives CSAGPWSYEQYF.

The sample holds a few counts of this clonotype. The chain recombines TRBV24-1 with TRBJ2-2; no clear D. Germline V CDR1 and CDR2: KGHDR, SFDVKD. The V end lost 4 bases, the J end lost 1 base, and 3 bases lay between the germline ends. This CDR3 spans 13 amino acids. The CDR3 region is CATSDMNTGELFF. The CDR3 DNA follows: TGTGCCACCAGTGACATGAACACCGGGGAGCTGTTTTTT.

The chain joins TRBV5-1 to TRBJ2-5; D may be TRBD1 (6 bases). V lost 7 bases and J lost 1, with 17 bases in between. Per the germline V gene, CDR1 is SGHRS and CDR2 is YFSETQ. The CDR3 contains 15 residues. The chain's CDR3 is CASFHSQGIQETQYF. The CDR3 DNA is TGCGCCAGCTTTCATTCACAGGGAATCCAAGAGACCCAGTACTTC.

This chain uses TRBV2 with TRBJ2-3; tentatively, D is TRBD2 (6 bases). The V end was cut by 0 bases, the J end by 3 bases, with 10 bases between. The CDR3 runs to 15 residues. Germline assignment: CDR1 SNHLY and CDR2 FYNNEI. The CDR3 loop reads CASSEAAGSTDTQYF. CDR3 in DNA: TGTGCCAGCAGTGAAGCCGCGGGATCGACAGATACGCAGTATTTT.

This clonotype appeared a few times. J is TRBJ2-7 and V is TRBV12-3 or TRBV12-4; D assignment may be TRBD1 or TRBD2 (6 bases each). Trimming cost V 2 bases and J 2 bases, with 16 bases left between them. CDR3 length equals 16 residues. The CDR3 sequence is CASSLSGLRGPYEQYF. Here the CDR3 DNA reads TGTGCCAGCAGTTTATCGGGTCTACGGGGGCCCTACGAGCAGTACTTC.

In its sample, this clonotype was seen a few times. This chain connects TRBV20-1 to TRBJ2-5; 7 bases are shared with TRBD2. CDR3 length: 15 amino acids. Germline V gene data show CDR1 as DFQATT and CDR2 as SNEGSKA (reference sequence). V trimming: 1 base; J trimming: 10 bases; junction bases outside the gene matches: 15. CDR3 amino acids: CSARAASGTTIGQYF. CDR3 in DNA: TGCAGTGCTAGAGCGGCTAGCGGCACCACAATAGGCCAGTACTTC.

This clonotype has a handful of counts. This chain uses TRBV7-9 with TRBJ2-3, with TRBD2 matching over 14 bases. CDR1 SEHNR and CDR2 FQNEAQ come from the germline V gene (reference sequence). The CDR3 runs 15 residues. V was clipped by 3 bases and J by 9 bases; unmatched bases: 5. The CDR3 sequence is CASSLGLAGERTQYF. In nucleotides, the CDR3 is TGTGCCAGCAGCTTGGGACTAGCGGGAGAGCGAACGCAGTATTTT.